This T cell receptor beta chain emerged from a study of OX40 agonist ivuxolimab in advanced cancers. Study-level information: The patients' treatment was ivuxolimab, an agonistic anti-OX40 (CD134) antibody. Partial responses were recorded for three patients, including one with hepatocellular carcinoma and two with cutaneous melanoma. Patients were infused with ivuxolimab every 2 weeks at 0.01 to 10 mg/kg.

Sequencing was performed with immunoSEQ multiplex PCR; in TCRdb, only in-frame clones are kept and a portion is missing. In the table there are 50,000 to 60,000 clones, around 79% of which are singletons. Samples of blood were obtained at baseline, on cycle 4 day 1, and on cycle 7 day 1. Trimming took off 3 bases at V and 4 bases at J, with 13 bases between the two ends. There are 15 residues in the CDR3. Germline V gene data show CDR1 as LNHDA and CDR2 as SQIVND (reference sequence). The sequencing here drew on CD4+ or CD8+ T cells sorted from blood, taken in a trial of the OX40 agonist ivuxolimab. The clonotype comes from an adult with an advanced solid tumor such as melanoma, head and neck, liver or kidney cancer. The gene calls are TRBV19 and TRBJ1-5, with no clear D. This chain's CDR3 is CASSMAQWVNQPQHF. As DNA, the CDR3 is TGTGCCAGTAGTATGGCCCAGTGGGTTAATCAGCCCCAGCATTTT.